This TCR beta chain was found in a study of blood T cell repertoires in COVID-19. The method was immunoSEQ multiplex PCR; TCRdb's version includes in-frame clones alone and lacks a portion of them. The sample has 55,000 to 80,000 clones; 85% to 90% are singletons. The germline V and J ends were trimmed by 2 bases and 4 bases, with 14 bases remaining between them. The CDR3 totals 15 residues. Germline V gives CDR1 MNHNS, CDR2 SASEGT. The source of this sequence is an older woman with acute or convalescent COVID-19. The rearrangement uses TRBV6-1 and TRBJ1-1, with D uncertain. Sequenced: peripheral blood. Written as DNA, the CDR3 is TGTGCCAGCAGTGAATCCCCCGGGTTTCCCACTGAAGCTTTCTTT. This translates into CASSESPGFPTEAFF.